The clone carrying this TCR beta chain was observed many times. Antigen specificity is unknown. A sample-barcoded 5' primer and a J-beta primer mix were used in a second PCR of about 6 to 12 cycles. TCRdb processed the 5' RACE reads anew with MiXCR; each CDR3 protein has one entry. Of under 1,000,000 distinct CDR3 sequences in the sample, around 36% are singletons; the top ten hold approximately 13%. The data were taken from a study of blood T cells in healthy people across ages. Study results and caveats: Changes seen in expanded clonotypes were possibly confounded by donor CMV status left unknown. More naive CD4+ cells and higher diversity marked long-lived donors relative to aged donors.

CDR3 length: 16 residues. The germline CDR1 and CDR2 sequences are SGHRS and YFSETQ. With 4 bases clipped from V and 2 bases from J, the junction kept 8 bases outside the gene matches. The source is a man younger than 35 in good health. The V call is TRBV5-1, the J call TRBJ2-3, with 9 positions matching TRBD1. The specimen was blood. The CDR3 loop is CASSTPGQGYTDTQYF. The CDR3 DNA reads TGCGCCAGCAGCACCCCGGGACAGGGATACACAGATACGCAGTATTTT.